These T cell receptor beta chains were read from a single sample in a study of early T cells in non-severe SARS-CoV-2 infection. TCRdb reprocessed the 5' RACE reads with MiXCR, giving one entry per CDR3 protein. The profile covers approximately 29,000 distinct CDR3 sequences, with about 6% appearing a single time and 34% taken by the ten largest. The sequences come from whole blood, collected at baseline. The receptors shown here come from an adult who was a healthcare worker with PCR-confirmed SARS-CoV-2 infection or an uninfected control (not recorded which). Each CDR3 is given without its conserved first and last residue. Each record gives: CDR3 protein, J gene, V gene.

cdr3_aa: ATSDFKGGGGARYNEQF
j_call: TRBJ2-1
v_call: TRBV24-1

cdr3_aa: SAAWRAEETQY
j_call: TRBJ2-5
v_call: TRBV20-1

cdr3_aa: ASSFGSGRYEQY
j_call: TRBJ2-7
v_call: TRBV11-2

cdr3_aa: ASSKGEAYEQY
j_call: TRBJ2-7
v_call: TRBV12-3/TRBV12-4

cdr3_aa: ASSSSRGLGPDTQY
j_call: TRBJ2-3
v_call: TRBV7-3

cdr3_aa: ASSRSRGDNYGYT
j_call: TRBJ1-2
v_call: TRBV6-5

cdr3_aa: ASRPSGRAGELF
j_call: TRBJ2-2
v_call: TRBV7-9

cdr3_aa: SANSNTEAF
j_call: TRBJ1-1
v_call: TRBV20-1

cdr3_aa: AWSLKWEDTQY
j_call: TRBJ2-3
v_call: TRBV30

cdr3_aa: ASSLARESSSYNEQF
j_call: TRBJ2-1
v_call: TRBV7-9

cdr3_aa: ASSERVVQPQH
j_call: TRBJ1-5
v_call: TRBV2

cdr3_aa: ASSQANEQF
j_call: TRBJ2-1
v_call: TRBV3-1

cdr3_aa: ASSLEPRTAGNTIY
j_call: TRBJ1-3
v_call: TRBV11-2

cdr3_aa: ASRTDKGTAPGGYT
j_call: TRBJ1-2
v_call: TRBV7-9

cdr3_aa: ASSLARRHSGNTIY
j_call: TRBJ1-3
v_call: TRBV12-3/TRBV12-4

cdr3_aa: ASSMGQGFRNSPLH
j_call: TRBJ1-6
v_call: TRBV7-9

cdr3_aa: SARSENGYT
j_call: TRBJ1-2
v_call: TRBV20-1

cdr3_aa: ASTTRQGDYEQY
j_call: TRBJ2-7
v_call: TRBV6-6

cdr3_aa: ASSPSTQPGELF
j_call: TRBJ2-2
v_call: TRBV6-2/TRBV6-3

cdr3_aa: ASSVDRGGSFYGYT
j_call: TRBJ1-2
v_call: TRBV9

cdr3_aa: ASSHRTSGNNEQF
j_call: TRBJ2-1
v_call: TRBV6-4

cdr3_aa: ASSWPAAYEQY
j_call: TRBJ2-7
v_call: TRBV6-2/TRBV6-3

cdr3_aa: SARASFSGSSYNEQF
j_call: TRBJ2-1
v_call: TRBV20-1

cdr3_aa: ASSLGAGADN
j_call: TRBJ2-7
v_call: TRBV11-2

cdr3_aa: ASGARETQY
j_call: TRBJ2-5
v_call: TRBV6-2/TRBV6-3

cdr3_aa: SARKRLAGSIHEQY
j_call: TRBJ2-7
v_call: TRBV20-1

cdr3_aa: SASRGGWEKLF
j_call: TRBJ1-4
v_call: TRBV20-1

cdr3_aa: ASSFRTGELF
j_call: TRBJ2-2
v_call: TRBV7-2

cdr3_aa: ASSYDRDYEQY
j_call: TRBJ2-7
v_call: TRBV19

cdr3_aa: ASSLRTGGDEKLF
j_call: TRBJ1-4
v_call: TRBV4-3

cdr3_aa: ASSARQGGSTEAF
j_call: TRBJ1-1
v_call: TRBV5-1

cdr3_aa: ASSDSEGQDTEAF
j_call: TRBJ1-1
v_call: TRBV6-4

cdr3_aa: ASSEGRDQPQH
j_call: TRBJ1-5
v_call: TRBV2

cdr3_aa: ASSSQQGPTEAF
j_call: TRBJ1-1
v_call: TRBV14

cdr3_aa: ANGGNTIY
j_call: TRBJ1-3
v_call: TRBV4-2

cdr3_aa: ASSKQGLVNTEAF
j_call: TRBJ1-1
v_call: TRBV6-2/TRBV6-3

cdr3_aa: ASSLTTQGGSDTQY
j_call: TRBJ2-3
v_call: TRBV12-3/TRBV12-4

cdr3_aa: ASSQDLSGGGQETQY
j_call: TRBJ2-5
v_call: TRBV4-2

cdr3_aa: SASGGRANEKLF
j_call: TRBJ1-4
v_call: TRBV20-1

cdr3_aa: ASSLSGQTYEQY
j_call: TRBJ2-7
v_call: TRBV5-4

cdr3_aa: ASSIRGIGQGETQY
j_call: TRBJ2-5
v_call: TRBV19

cdr3_aa: ASTGQGSYEQY
j_call: TRBJ2-7
v_call: TRBV2

cdr3_aa: ASSKTPDRPPAYEQY
j_call: TRBJ2-7
v_call: TRBV21-1

cdr3_aa: ASSSQQGPSNTEAF
j_call: TRBJ1-1
v_call: TRBV18

cdr3_aa: ASQTGEWSNQPQH
j_call: TRBJ1-5
v_call: TRBV19

cdr3_aa: ASSLTGGAGDYEQY
j_call: TRBJ2-7
v_call: TRBV7-8

cdr3_aa: ASSKGGSGDGYQPQH
j_call: TRBJ1-5
v_call: TRBV21-1

cdr3_aa: ASSFPGGEETQY
j_call: TRBJ2-5
v_call: TRBV7-9

cdr3_aa: ASSIVISYNEQF
j_call: TRBJ2-1
v_call: TRBV19

cdr3_aa: ASSIQGDTEAF
j_call: TRBJ1-1
v_call: TRBV23-1

cdr3_aa: ASSLVPNEKLF
j_call: TRBJ1-4
v_call: TRBV7-6

cdr3_aa: ASSYRQLSSYEQY
j_call: TRBJ2-7
v_call: TRBV6-5

cdr3_aa: SVVLTGAWDEQY
j_call: TRBJ2-7
v_call: TRBV29-1

cdr3_aa: ASSDAVRGTDTQY
j_call: TRBJ2-3
v_call: TRBV2

cdr3_aa: ASSVGGRYNEQF
j_call: TRBJ2-1
v_call: TRBV7-6